This T cell receptor beta chain derives from a study of monozygotic twins with inflammatory bowel disease. Study observations and caveats: Patients received differing immunosuppressive treatments, which may have added variability to their repertoires. Compared with healthy co-twins, IBD patients showed reduced TCRbeta repertoire diversity by inverse Simpson.

With regard to this clonotype: Antigen unknown.

The CDR3 loop spans 15 amino acids. Germline CDR1 and CDR2: MDHEN and SYDVKM. TCRdb reprocessed the 5' RACE reads, with one entry per CDR3 protein and no DNA. The sample has around 150,000 distinct CDR3 sequences. The sequence derives from a human donor with ulcerative colitis or Crohn's disease, or a healthy co-twin of an affected twin (not recorded which). The material sequenced was blood. The chain has TRBV28 and TRBJ2-7; TCRdb outputs TRBD1, but without DNA this stays unchecked. The CDR3 is CASSLLRDWTYEQYF.